These T cell receptor beta chains were read from a single sample in a study of identical twins. TCRdb passed the 5' RACE reads through MiXCR, listing each CDR3 protein once. The top ten clones hold less than 0.35% of a sample with more than 1.5 million distinct CDR3 sequences, about 32% of them seen once. Sequencing was performed on cord blood. Every receptor here comes from a newborn girl in good health. The CDR3 runs from the conserved cysteine through the conserved F or W. A D gene is named only where the DNA matches it firmly. Expanded clones get a size class; other rows say once, few or many, or leave the size out.

V gene,clone size,J gene,D gene,CDR3 DNA,CDR3 protein
TRBV5-1,few,TRBJ1-1,-,TGCGCCAGCAGCGCCTCAGGGGTGAACACTGAAGCTTTCTTT,CASSASGVNTEAFF
TRBV6-6,few,TRBJ1-1,-,TGTGCCAGCAGTTACTATTCCTCGAACACTGAAGCTTTCTTT,CASSYYSSNTEAFF
TRBV4-2,few,TRBJ1-1,-,TGTGCCAGCAGCCACCGGGGGCAGGGGAACACTGAAGCTTTCTTT,CASSHRGQGNTEAFF
TRBV5-1,-,TRBJ2-7,-,TGCGCCAGCATCTTGGCCGGCCCCTACGAGCAGTACTTC,CASILAGPYEQYF
TRBV7-9,few,TRBJ2-1,TRBD1,TGTGCCAGCAGCTACTTTCCGAGGACAGGTTACAATGAGCAGTTCTTC,CASSYFPRTGYNEQFF
TRBV29-1,few,TRBJ2-3,-,TGCAGCGTTGGGACAGCAGATACGCAGTATTTT,CSVGTADTQYF
TRBV27,-,TRBJ2-7,-,TGTGCCAGCAGTTTATATGGACTACCCTCCTACGAGCAGTACTTC,CASSLYGLPSYEQYF
TRBV12-3/TRBV12-4,few,TRBJ2-3,-,TGTGCCAGCAGCCTTAACCTCAGGGGGCAGTATTTT,CASSLNLRGQYF
TRBV9,-,TRBJ1-2,-,TGTGCCAGCAGCGTAGGGACAGCTCCCATTTACTATGGCTACACCTTC,CASSVGTAPIYYGYTF
TRBV12-1,-,TRBJ2-4,-,TGTGCCAGCAGCGATTTCAGCCGTACCAAAAACATTCAGTACTTC,CASSDFSRTKNIQYF